This is a list of T cell receptor beta chains from one sample in a study of blood T cell repertoires in COVID-19. The method was immunoSEQ multiplex PCR; TCRdb's version includes in-frame clones alone and lacks a portion of them. The data show around 250,000 clones, 86% seen once. Sequenced sample: peripheral blood. The receptors stem from a middle-aged man with active or convalescent COVID-19. Both conserved end residues are part of each CDR3. A D gene is named only where the DNA matches it firmly. A clone size is listed for some rows: how often the clone was seen (once, few, many), or a class if it is expanded.

TRBV7-3	TRBJ2-1	-	-	CASSLTSPGSPYNEQFF	TGTGCCAGCAGCTTAACTTCCCCCGGGAGCCCCTACAATGAGCAGTTCTTC
TRBV3-1/TRBV3-2	TRBJ2-6	-	TRBD2	CASSQDHGGGAGANVLTF	TGTGCCAGCAGCCAAGATCACGGCGGGGGGGCTGGGGCCAACGTCCTGACTTTC
TRBV5-1	TRBJ2-5	-	TRBD2	CASNPAGAAETQYF	TGCGCCAGCAATCCAGCGGGGGCGGCGGAGACCCAGTACTTC
TRBV11-2	TRBJ2-4	-	-	CASSRQARNIQYF	TGTGCCAGCAGCCGACAGGCCAGAAACATTCAGTACTTC
TRBV28	TRBJ1-2	-	TRBD1	CASPGTGDYGYTF	TGTGCCAGTCCCGGGACAGGGGACTATGGCTACACCTTC
TRBV9	TRBJ2-7	-	TRBD1	CASSPGTGPSYEQYF	TGTGCCAGCAGCCCCGGGACAGGGCCATCCTACGAGCAGTACTTC
TRBV3-1/TRBV3-2	TRBJ2-7	-	-	CASSQDRRAGQYF	TGTGCCAGCAGCCAAGATAGGCGGGCGGGTCAGTACTTC
TRBV4-2	TRBJ2-1	-	TRBD2	CASSQDPGGSSYNEQFF	TGTGCCAGCAGCCAAGATCCGGGGGGAAGCTCCTACAATGAGCAGTTCTTC
TRBV2	TRBJ1-1	-	TRBD1	CAKLRTGGTEAFF	TGTGCCAAACTTCGGACAGGGGGAACTGAAGCTTTCTTT
TRBV5-4	TRBJ2-2	-	-	CASSPLSPINRRANTGELFF	TGTGCCAGCAGCCCCCTCTCACCAATTAACAGGAGAGCGAACACCGGGGAGCTGTTTTTT
TRBV18	TRBJ2-5	-	-	CASSLVLKETQYF	TGTGCCAGCTCACTTGTGTTAAAAGAGACCCAGTACTTC
TRBV7-9	TRBJ1-2	-	TRBD1	CASSHRDSLYGYTF	TGTGCCAGCAGCCACAGGGACAGCCTTTATGGCTACACCTTC
TRBV12-1	TRBJ2-7	-	-	CASSKLAGPSYEQYF	TGTGCCAGCAGCAAACTAGCGGGACCGTCCTACGAGCAGTACTTC
TRBV27	TRBJ2-1	-	TRBD2	CASSPDLSSGGGFF	TGTGCCAGCAGTCCCGACCTCTCTAGCGGGGGAGGGTTCTTC
TRBV27	TRBJ2-1	-	TRBD2	CASSFGTSGSLAYNEQFF	TGTGCCAGCAGTTTTGGGACTAGCGGGAGCCTGGCGTACAATGAGCAGTTCTTC
TRBV24-1	TRBJ1-2	-	-	CATSNPTDLYGYTF	TGTGCCACCAGTAACCCCACAGACCTCTATGGCTACACCTTC
TRBV18	TRBJ1-4	-	TRBD1	CASSNRGDNEKLFF	TGTGCCAGCTCAAACAGGGGAGACAATGAAAAACTGTTTTTT
TRBV27	TRBJ1-2	-	TRBD1	CASRDRDAGYGYTF	TGTGCCAGCAGGGACAGGGATGCTGGGTATGGCTACACCTTC
TRBV5-1	TRBJ2-5	few	-	CASSFTGMETQYF	TGCGCCAGCAGCTTTACGGGGATGGAGACCCAGTACTTC
TRBV30	TRBJ1-1	-	TRBD1	CAWTVTGALTEAFF	TGTGCCTGGACGGTGACAGGGGCATTGACTGAAGCTTTCTTT
TRBV11-2	TRBJ2-3	-	-	CASSLYSTSTDTQYF	TGTGCCAGCAGCTTATATAGCACTAGCACAGATACGCAGTATTTT
TRBV5-4	TRBJ1-1	few	-	CASSGQAEAFF	TGTGCCAGCTCGGGACAAGCGGAAGCTTTCTTT
TRBV4-2	TRBJ2-5	few	-	CASSQDTGHGWETQYF	TGTGCCAGCAGCCAAGACACCGGACACGGATGGGAGACCCAGTACTTC
TRBV3-1/TRBV3-2	TRBJ1-1	-	TRBD1	CASSQDGAGGTEAFF	TGTGCCAGCAGCCAAGATGGGGCAGGGGGCACTGAAGCTTTCTTT
TRBV2	TRBJ1-4	-	TRBD1	CASSPTGAGEKLFF	TGTGCCAGCAGCCCAACAGGGGCGGGGGAAAAACTGTTTTTT
TRBV14	TRBJ2-2	-	-	CASSRILSTGELFF	TGTGCCAGCAGCCGTATTCTTAGTACCGGGGAGCTGTTTTTT
TRBV5-6	TRBJ2-7	-	-	CASSLQGVNEQYF	TGTGCCAGCAGCCTACAGGGTGTCAACGAGCAGTACTTC
TRBV13	TRBJ2-7	-	TRBD2	CASSRSGLAYEQYF	TGTGCCAGCAGCCGCTCCGGACTAGCTTACGAGCAGTACTTC
TRBV7-9	TRBJ2-7	-	-	CASSFPSAGVYEQYF	TGTGCCAGCAGCTTCCCCTCGGCAGGGGTCTACGAGCAGTACTTC
TRBV3-1/TRBV3-2	TRBJ1-6	many	-	CASSQGPGGFNSPLHF	TGTGCCAGCAGCCAAGGTCCGGGAGGATTTAATTCACCCCTCCACTTT
TRBV29-1	TRBJ1-1	once	-	CSARDTAEAFF	TGCAGCGCCCGGGACACTGCTGAAGCTTTCTTT
TRBV19	TRBJ1-5	many	-	CASSIPTGQPQHF	TGTGCCAGTAGTATACCCACTGGTCAGCCCCAGCATTTT
TRBV30	TRBJ2-5	-	-	CAWSLLGSPQETQYF	TGTGCCTGGAGTCTCCTAGGAAGCCCTCAAGAGACCCAGTACTTC
TRBV28	TRBJ1-2	once	-	CASSPNGTPYGYTF	TGTGCCAGCAGTCCAAACGGGACACCGTATGGCTACACCTTC
TRBV16	TRBJ1-3	-	-	CASSQGAGTGNTIYF	TGTGCCAGCAGCCAAGGCGCGGGGACTGGAAACACCATATATTTT
TRBV5-1	TRBJ2-7	-	TRBD1	CASRNRGTGRDEQYF	TGCGCCAGCAGAAATCGGGGGACAGGTCGCGACGAGCAGTACTTC
TRBV6-2/TRBV6-3	TRBJ2-1	-	-	CASSPTSVNEQFF	TGTGCCAGCAGTCCCACTAGTGTCAATGAGCAGTTCTTC
TRBV21-1	TRBJ2-1	-	-	CASSLDVYNEQFF	TGTGCCAGCAGCTTAGATGTCTACAATGAGCAGTTCTTC
TRBV28	TRBJ2-1	-	-	CASSPSGITTNEQFF	TGTGCCAGCAGCCCCTCAGGGATTACTACTAATGAGCAGTTCTTC
TRBV27	TRBJ1-4	-	-	CASSFGWTNEKLFF	TGTGCCAGCAGTTTCGGTTGGACTAATGAAAAACTGTTTTTT
TRBV7-9	TRBJ1-2	-	-	CASSPQVNYGYTF	TGTGCCAGCAGTCCTCAGGTTAACTATGGCTACACCTTC